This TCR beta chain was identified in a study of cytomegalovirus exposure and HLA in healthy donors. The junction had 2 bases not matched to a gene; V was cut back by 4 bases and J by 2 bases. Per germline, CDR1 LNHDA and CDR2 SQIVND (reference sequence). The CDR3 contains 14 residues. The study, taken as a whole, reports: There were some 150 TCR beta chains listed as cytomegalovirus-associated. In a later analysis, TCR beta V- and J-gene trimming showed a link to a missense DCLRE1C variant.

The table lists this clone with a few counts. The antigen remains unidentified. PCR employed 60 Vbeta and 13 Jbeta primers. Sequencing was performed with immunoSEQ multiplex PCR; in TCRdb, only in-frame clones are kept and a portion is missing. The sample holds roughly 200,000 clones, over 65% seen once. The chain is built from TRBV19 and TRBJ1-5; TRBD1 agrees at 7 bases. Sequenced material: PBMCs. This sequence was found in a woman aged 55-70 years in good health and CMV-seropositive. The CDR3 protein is CASSTQGGNQPQHF. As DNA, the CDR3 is TGTGCCAGTAGTACCCAGGGGGGCAATCAGCCCCAGCATTTT.